This T cell receptor (beta chain) originates from a study of CD8 T cells in Susac syndrome (dated by TCRdb to 2018 to 2020). Regarding the research as a whole: The study used repertoire sequencing to test whether antigen drove CD8+ T cell activation and differentiation in Susac syndrome. The study compared CD8+ T cell repertoire clonality among eleven to twelve healthy donors, around 14 Susac syndrome patients and some 16 multiple sclerosis patients.

Peripheral blood CD8+ and CD4+ T cells from healthy donors, Susac syndrome patients and multiple sclerosis patients were profiled using high-throughput TCR beta sequencing. The multiple sclerosis controls were treatment-naive patients whose relapsing-remitting disease, either stable or active, fulfilled the revised McDonald criteria. Bulk CD8+ and CD4+ T cells were purified by magnetic negative isolation, whereas CD8+ TEMRA cells were enriched by FACS. Blood was drawn into EDTA tubes, processed within 24 hours, and PBMCs were isolated by density gradient centrifugation. PBMCs intended for TCR sequencing were frozen in liquid nitrogen and were later thawed in a 37 degrees C water bath. A purity of at least 90% was achieved for sorted or isolated CD4+, CD8+ and CD8+ TEMRA cells. Based on the germline V gene, the CDR1 and CDR2 sequences are MGHDK and SYGVNS. The V end gives up 2 bases and the J end 5 bases, leaving 10 bases in the junction not matched to a gene. The CDR3 has 16 amino acids, counting the end cysteine and phenylalanine. Of all the DNA, just the CDR3 is kept, 48 bases in frame from base 1.

Overall results and qualifications from the work: The study acknowledged that relatively few individuals were included in the TCR sequencing and HLA analysis.

Remarks on this clonotype: What this receptor recognizes is not known. Per-base quality was not reported, and no clone a single base away is much larger than it.

RNA was extracted with the RNeasy kit and roughly 0.5 to 1 ug was reverse transcribed using random hexamers. The immunoSEQ multiplex PCR assay, which covers 54 Vbeta and 13 Jbeta segments, was used to amplify TCR beta CDR3 regions. PCR amplification bias was corrected by using a synthetic template baseline for primer optimization and computational correction. In the paper's pipeline: Reads were assigned to V, D and J genes according to IMGT and analyzed in immunoSEQ Analyzer, with only productive sequences retained. Clonality was computed as one minus Shannon entropy normalized by log2 of the number of productive unique sequences. For each patient and control, public and private clones were evaluated among the 100 most prevalent clones. Clones were defined as Susac-specific if absent from the healthy and MS cohorts, from 1052 published viral clones and from other ImmuneACCESS disease sequences. TCRdb took the public reads, trimmed them with fastp at Q25, ran MiXCR for clone calling and kept in-frame beta chains. Rows are combined by CDR3 protein, so each entry shows the most common genes and DNA. The V and J calls, along with clone size, are taken from TCRdb and not from the paper's own processing. Recorded for this sample are 160,000 or so distinct CDR3 sequences; roughly 96% of them occurred a single time. 0.15% to 0.2% of the sample goes to the ten largest clones.

Source material: CD8+ T cells from PBMCs. This clonotype was sampled from a human donor with multiple sclerosis. The chain was built from TRBV25-1 and TRBJ2-5, with 8 junctional bases fitting TRBD1. The DNA reads as follows: TGTGCCAGCAGTGAAGACGACAGGGGCTTAGGGGAGACCCAGTACTTC. This sequence encodes CASSEDDRGLGETQYF.